This TCR beta chain was sequenced during a study of breast tumors, draining lymph nodes, adjacent tissues. TCRdb reanalysed the multiplex PCR reads using MiXCR and keeps one entry per CDR3 protein. The sample carries about 94,000 distinct CDR3 sequences, approximately 30% recorded once. The lymph nodes were axillary draining lymph nodes from breast cancer patients. Germline V lookup: CDR1 DFQATT, CDR2 SNEGSKA (reference sequence). The V gene lost 4 bases and the J gene lost 7 bases, with 13 bases spanning the gap. The CDR3 is 13 residues long. This clonotype was observed at least ten times. What it recognizes is unknown. Study outcomes and limitations: Tumor TCR diversity was below lymph nodes but above nontumor tissue.

The receptor comes from a female donor with breast cancer. Some clones in this sample may be carry-over from other donors' samples. Sequencing input: axillary lymph node tissue. The V and J genes are TRBV20-1 and TRBJ1-4; the D gene is possibly TRBD1 (5 bases). The CDR3 is CSAKSGVGEKLFF. CDR3 nucleotides: TGCAGTGCTAAGTCGGGGGTGGGTGAAAAACTGTTTTTT.